Below are 12 T cell receptor beta chains sequenced from a single sample in a study of identical twins. TCRdb redid the calling of the 5' RACE reads with MiXCR, one entry per CDR3 protein. Among more than 350,000 distinct CDR3 sequences listed, 7% to 9.5% were seen once. Source material: naive T cells sorted from blood. These receptors were obtained from a woman between 50 and 59 years old in good health.

This chain connects TRBV5-1 to TRBJ2-7; possibly TRBD1 for D (5 bases). CDR1 is SGHRS, CDR2 YFSETQ, per germline. The CDR3 sequence is 14 residues long. Trimming removed 4 bases from V and 4 bases from J, with 15 bases in between. Here the CDR3 reads CASSRIDRKYEQYF. The CDR3 nucleotides are TGCGCCAGCAGCCGGATCGACAGAAAATACGAGCAGTACTTC.

The J gene is TRBJ1-5, the V gene TRBV21-1; the D call of TRBD1 is as the table states it, not checked on the DNA. TRBV21-1 is tagged as a pseudogene. This CDR3 spans 19 amino acids. The CDR3: CASSKGTGDAQGSNQPQHF. In DNA, the CDR3 is TGTGCCAGCAGCAAAGGGACAGGGGATGCCCAGGGTAGCAATCAGCCCCAGCATTTT.

This clonotype showed up many times. The chain couples TRBV24-1 to TRBJ2-1; D is uncertain. The CDR3 loop spans 13 amino acids. V was pared by 4 bases and J by 3 bases, with 6 bases between. Germline CDR1 and CDR2: KGHDR and SFDVKD. The chain's CDR3 is CATSDPLYNEQFF. CDR3 coding DNA: TGTGCCACCAGTGACCCCCTCTACAATGAGCAGTTCTTC.

This clonotype appeared a few times. This sequence joins TRBV7-9 and TRBJ2-2, with unresolved D. This CDR3 has 12 residues. Germline V gene data show CDR1 as SEHNR and CDR2 as FQNEAQ (reference sequence). The germline V and J ends were trimmed by 5 bases and 7 bases, with 8 bases remaining between them. This chain's CDR3 is CASSHAYGELFF. The DNA for the CDR3 is TGTGCCAGCAGCCACGCGTACGGGGAGCTGTTTTTT.

This clonotype was recorded at least ten times. This chain's CDR3 is CASSAGGRDEQFF. CDR3 DNA sequence: TGCGCCAGCAGCGCAGGAGGCAGAGATGAGCAGTTCTTC. The chain carries TRBV4-1 and TRBJ2-1; possible D gene TRBD2, 5 bases. V shed 5 bases and J shed 8 bases, with 13 bases lying between them. The germline gives CDR1 MGHRA, CDR2 YSYEKL. The CDR3 totals 13 residues.

CDR3 DNA sequence: TGTGCCAGCAGCCAAGATCACGGTCGGGCTAATCAGCCCCAGCATTTT. Translating gives CASSQDHGRANQPQHF. The V gene is TRBV14, the J gene TRBJ1-5; D not resolved. Germline-derived CDR1 and CDR2 are SGHDN and FVKESK. This CDR3 has 16 amino acids. V was pared by 0 bases and J by 4 bases, with 13 bases between. Full variable domain (remainder filled in from reference TRBV14 and TRBJ1-5): EAGVTQFPSHSVIEKGQTVTLRCDPISGHDNLYWYRRVMGKEIKFLLHFVKESKQDESGMPNNRFLAERTGGTYSTLKVQPAELEDSGVYFCASSQDHGRANQPQHFGDGTRLSIL.

The chain carries TRBV10-2 and TRBJ2-2; 7 nucleotides line up with TRBD1. With 8 bases clipped from V and 2 bases from J, the junction kept 14 bases outside the gene matches. This CDR3 contains 17 residues. Per germline, CDR1 WSHSY and CDR2 SAAADI. CDR3 loop: CASQTPRTGSNTGELFF. The CDR3 nucleotides are TGCGCCAGCCAAACCCCCCGGACAGGTTCTAACACCGGGGAGCTGTTTTTT.

This clonotype was counted only a few times. V usage is TRBV7-8 and J usage is TRBJ2-2, with 12 bases matching TRBD2. V lost 7 bases, J lost 4 bases, and 4 bases stayed unmatched. Germline loops: CDR1 SGHVS, CDR2 FQNEAQ. The CDR3 contains 15 residues. The CDR3 region has the DNA TGTGCCAGCACTAGCGGGAGGGTCTCCACCGGGGAGCTGTTTTTT. Protein sequence: CASTSGRVSTGELFF. The variable domain in full, completed from reference TRBV7-8 and TRBJ2-2, reads GAGVSQSPRYKVAKRGQDVALRCDPISGHVSLFWYQQALGQGPEFLTYFQNEAQLDKSGLPSDRFFAERPEGSVSTLKIQRTQQEDSAVYLCASTSGRVSTGELFFGEGSRLTVL.

This clonotype turned up a few times. The gene calls are TRBV29-1 and TRBJ2-7; D tentatively fits TRBD1 or TRBD2 (5 bases each). CDR3 length equals 16 residues. CDR1 is SQVTM, CDR2 ANQGSEA, per germline. V shed 3 bases and J shed 4 bases, with 22 bases lying between them. CDR3 protein: CSVDGAEDDFGYEQYF. The CDR3 DNA sequence: TGCAGCGTTGACGGGGCGGAAGATGATTTCGGTTACGAGCAGTACTTC.

A few counts support this clonotype. This chain joins TRBV12-3 or TRBV12-4 and TRBJ2-1, with D hard to call. With 3 bases removed from V and 7 bases from J, the gap between germline ends came to 16 bases. The CDR3 runs to 15 residues. As DNA, the CDR3 is TGTGCCAGCAGTTTCCGGCGTGGAATCTGGAATGAGCAGTTCTTC. Amino acid sequence: CASSFRRGIWNEQFF.

This clonotype was observed a handful of times. The V and J genes are TRBV20-1 and TRBJ2-1; the D is unclear. Germline V lookup: CDR1 DFQATT, CDR2 SNEGSKA (reference sequence). CDR3 size: 11 residues. V was pared by 3 bases and J by 7 bases, with 7 bases between. DNA for the CDR3: TGCAGTGCTAGCGACTGGAATGAGCAGTTCTTC. The encoded protein is CSASDWNEQFF.

In this sample, this clonotype turned up a few times. The CDR3 region is CASSLAPGSGTEAFF. The CDR3 coding sequence is TGTGCCAGCAGCTTAGCTCCAGGGTCGGGCACTGAAGCTTTCTTT. The chain combines TRBV7-9 with TRBJ1-1, with D maybe TRBD1 (5 bases). Per germline, CDR1 SEHNR and CDR2 FQNEAQ (reference sequence). This CDR3 is built from 15 residues. V was shortened by 0 bases and J by 4 bases, with 12 bases between the two germline ends.